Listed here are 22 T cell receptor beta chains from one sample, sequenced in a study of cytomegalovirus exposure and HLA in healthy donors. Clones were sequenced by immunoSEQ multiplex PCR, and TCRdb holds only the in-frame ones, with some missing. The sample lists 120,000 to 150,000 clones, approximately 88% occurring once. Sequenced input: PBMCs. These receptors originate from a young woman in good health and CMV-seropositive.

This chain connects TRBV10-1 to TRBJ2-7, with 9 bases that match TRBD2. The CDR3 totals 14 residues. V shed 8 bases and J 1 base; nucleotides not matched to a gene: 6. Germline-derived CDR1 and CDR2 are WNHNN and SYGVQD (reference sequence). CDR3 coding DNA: TGCGCCAGCCCTTATAGCGGGAGATCCTACGAGCAGTACTTC. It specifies CASPYSGRSYEQYF.

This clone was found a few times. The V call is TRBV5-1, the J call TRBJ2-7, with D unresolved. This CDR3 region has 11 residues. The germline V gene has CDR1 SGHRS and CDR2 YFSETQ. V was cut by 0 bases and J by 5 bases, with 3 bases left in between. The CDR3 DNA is TGCGCCAGCAGCTTGGACAACGAGCAGTACTTC. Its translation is CASSLDNEQYF.

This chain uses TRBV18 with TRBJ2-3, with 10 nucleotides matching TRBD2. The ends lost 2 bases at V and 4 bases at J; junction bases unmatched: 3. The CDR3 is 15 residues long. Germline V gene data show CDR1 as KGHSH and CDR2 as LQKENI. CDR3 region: CASSPTSGVPDTQYF. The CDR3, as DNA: TGTGCCAGCTCACCAACTAGCGGGGTACCAGATACGCAGTATTTT.

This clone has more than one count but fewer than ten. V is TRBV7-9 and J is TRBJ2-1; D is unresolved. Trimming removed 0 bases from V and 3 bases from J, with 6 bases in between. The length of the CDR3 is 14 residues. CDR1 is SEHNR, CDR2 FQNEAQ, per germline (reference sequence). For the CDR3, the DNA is TGTGCCAGCAGCTTAGCGGCAGACTACAATGAGCAGTTCTTC. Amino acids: CASSLAADYNEQFF.

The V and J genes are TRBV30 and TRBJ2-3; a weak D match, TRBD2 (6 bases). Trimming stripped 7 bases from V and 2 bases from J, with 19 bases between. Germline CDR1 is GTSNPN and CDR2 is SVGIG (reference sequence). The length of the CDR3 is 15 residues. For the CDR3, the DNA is TGTGCCTCCGCCGTGGCGGGAAGCTTCACAGATACGCAGTATTTT. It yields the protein CASAVAGSFTDTQYF.

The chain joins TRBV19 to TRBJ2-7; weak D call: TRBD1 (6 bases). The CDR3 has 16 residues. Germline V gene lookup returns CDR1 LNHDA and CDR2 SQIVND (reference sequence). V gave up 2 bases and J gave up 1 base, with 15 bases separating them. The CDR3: CASSISPGVGSYEQYF. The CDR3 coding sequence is TGTGCCAGTAGTATATCCCCAGGGGTTGGATCCTACGAGCAGTACTTC. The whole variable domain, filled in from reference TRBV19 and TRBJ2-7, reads DGGITQSPKYLFRKEGQNVTLSCEQNLNHDAMYWYRQDPGQGLRLIYYSQIVNDFQKGDIAEGYSVSREKKESFPLTVTSAQKNPTAFYLCASSISPGVGSYEQYFGPGTRLTVT.

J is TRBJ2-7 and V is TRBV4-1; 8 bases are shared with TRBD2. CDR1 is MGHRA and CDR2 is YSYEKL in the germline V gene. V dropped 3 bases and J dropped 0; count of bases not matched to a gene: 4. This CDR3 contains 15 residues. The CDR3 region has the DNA TGCGCCAGCAGCCAGGCTAGCGGGTTCTCCTACGAGCAGTACTTC. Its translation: CASSQASGFSYEQYF.

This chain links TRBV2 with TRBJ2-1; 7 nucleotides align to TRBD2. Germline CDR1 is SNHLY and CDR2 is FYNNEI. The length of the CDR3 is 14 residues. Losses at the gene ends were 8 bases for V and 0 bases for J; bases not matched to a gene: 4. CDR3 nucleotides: TGTGCCAGCGTTTCTAGCGGCTCCTACAATGAGCAGTTCTTC. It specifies CASVSSGSYNEQFF. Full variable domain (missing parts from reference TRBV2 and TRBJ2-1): EPEVTQTPSHQVTQMGQEVILRCVPISNHLYFYWYRQILGQKVEFLVSFYNNEISEKSEIFDDQFSVERPDGSNFTLKIRSTKLEDSAMYFCASVSSGSYNEQFFGPGTRLTVL.

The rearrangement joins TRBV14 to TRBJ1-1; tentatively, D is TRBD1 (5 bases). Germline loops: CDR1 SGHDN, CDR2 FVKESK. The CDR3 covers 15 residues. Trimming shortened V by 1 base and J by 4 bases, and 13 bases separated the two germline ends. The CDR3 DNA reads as TGTGCCAGCAGCCAAGGGTATTGGGGCGGCACTGAAGCTTTCTTT. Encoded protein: CASSQGYWGGTEAFF.

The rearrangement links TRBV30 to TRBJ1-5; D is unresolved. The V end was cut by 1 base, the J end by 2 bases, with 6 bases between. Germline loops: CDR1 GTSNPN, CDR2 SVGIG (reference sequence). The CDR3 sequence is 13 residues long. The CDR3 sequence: CAWSGAGNQPQHF. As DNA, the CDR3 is TGTGCCTGGAGTGGCGCCGGCAATCAGCCCCAGCATTTT.

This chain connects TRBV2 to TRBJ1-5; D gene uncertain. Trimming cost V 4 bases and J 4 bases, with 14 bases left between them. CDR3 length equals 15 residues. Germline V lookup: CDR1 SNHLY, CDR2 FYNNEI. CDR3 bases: TGTGCCAGCAGTGGTTTCGGAGGTGCGAATCAGCCCCAGCATTTT. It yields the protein CASSGFGGANQPQHF.

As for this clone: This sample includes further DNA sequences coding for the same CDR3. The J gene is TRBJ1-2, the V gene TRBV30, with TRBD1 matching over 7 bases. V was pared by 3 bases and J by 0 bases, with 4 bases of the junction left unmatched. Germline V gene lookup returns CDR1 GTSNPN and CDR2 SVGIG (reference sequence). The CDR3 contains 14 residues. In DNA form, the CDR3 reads TGTGCCTGGAGAACAGGGGCTACTAACTATGGCTACACCTTC. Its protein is CAWRTGATNYGYTF.

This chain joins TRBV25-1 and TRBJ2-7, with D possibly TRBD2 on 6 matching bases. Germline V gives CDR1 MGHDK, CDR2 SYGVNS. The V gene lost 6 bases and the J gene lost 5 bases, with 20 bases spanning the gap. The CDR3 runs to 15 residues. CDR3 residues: CASRDGYRESNEQYF. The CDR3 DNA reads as TGTGCCAGCAGGGACGGGTATCGGGAGTCCAACGAGCAGTACTTC.

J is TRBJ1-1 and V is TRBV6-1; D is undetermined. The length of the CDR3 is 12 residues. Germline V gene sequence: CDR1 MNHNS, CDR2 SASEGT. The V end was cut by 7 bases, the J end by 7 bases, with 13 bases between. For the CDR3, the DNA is TGTGCCAGCATCCAGGTCATTGGTGAAGCTTTCTTT. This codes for CASIQVIGEAFF.

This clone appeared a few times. CDR3 sequence: CASSQDLGGSSYNEQFF. The CDR3 region has the DNA TGCGCCAGCAGCCAAGACCTCGGCGGGAGCTCCTACAATGAGCAGTTCTTC. The V call is TRBV4-3, the J call TRBJ2-1; the match to TRBD2 covers 7 bases. Germline V CDR1 and CDR2: LGHNA, YSLEER. There are 17 residues in the CDR3. The trim removed 0 bases at V and 0 bases at J, leaving 5 bases unmatched.

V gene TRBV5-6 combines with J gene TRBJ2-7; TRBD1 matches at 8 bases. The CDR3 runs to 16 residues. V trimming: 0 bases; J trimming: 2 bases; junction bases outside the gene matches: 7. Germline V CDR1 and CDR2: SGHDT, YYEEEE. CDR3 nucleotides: TGTGCCAGCAGCTTGGGCAGGGGGCGAGACCCCTACGAGCAGTACTTC. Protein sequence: CASSLGRGRDPYEQYF. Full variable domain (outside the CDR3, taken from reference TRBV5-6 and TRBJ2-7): DAGVTQSPTHLIKTRGQQVTLRCSPKSGHDTVSWYQQALGQGPQFIFQYYEEEERQRGNFPDRFSGHQFPNYSSELNVNALLLGDSALYLCASSLGRGRDPYEQYFGPGTRLTVT.

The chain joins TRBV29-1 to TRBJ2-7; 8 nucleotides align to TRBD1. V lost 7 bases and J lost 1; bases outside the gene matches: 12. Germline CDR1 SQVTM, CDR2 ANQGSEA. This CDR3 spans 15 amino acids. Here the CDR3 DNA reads TGCAGCGCAGCGTTGTTTGGACAGGGATCCTACGAGCAGTACTTC. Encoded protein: CSAALFGQGSYEQYF.

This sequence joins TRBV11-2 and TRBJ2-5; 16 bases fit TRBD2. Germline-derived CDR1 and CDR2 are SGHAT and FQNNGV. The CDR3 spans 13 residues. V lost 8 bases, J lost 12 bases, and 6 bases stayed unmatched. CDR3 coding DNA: TGTGCCAGCGCCGGGACTAGCGGGAGGGCCGAGTACTTC. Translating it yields CASAGTSGRAEYF. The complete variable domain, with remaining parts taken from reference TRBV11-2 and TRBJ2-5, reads EAGVAQSPRYKIIEKRQSVAFWCNPISGHATLYWYQQILGQGPKLLIQFQNNGVVDDSQLPKDRFSAERLKGVDSTLKIQPAKLEDSAVYLCASAGTSGRAEYFGPGTRLLVL.

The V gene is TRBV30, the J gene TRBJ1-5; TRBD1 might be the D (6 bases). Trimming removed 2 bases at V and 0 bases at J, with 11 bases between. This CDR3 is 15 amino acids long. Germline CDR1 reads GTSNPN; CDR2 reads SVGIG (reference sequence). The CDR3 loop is CAWSQGGNSNQPQHF. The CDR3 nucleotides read TGTGCCTGGAGTCAAGGGGGAAATAGCAATCAGCCCCAGCATTTT.

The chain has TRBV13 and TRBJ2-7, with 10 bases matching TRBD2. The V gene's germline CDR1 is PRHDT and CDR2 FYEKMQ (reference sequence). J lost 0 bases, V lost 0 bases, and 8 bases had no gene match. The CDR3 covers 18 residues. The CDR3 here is CASSLGSKLAGFSYEQYF. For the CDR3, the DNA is TGTGCCAGCAGCTTAGGAAGTAAACTAGCGGGGTTCTCCTACGAGCAGTACTTC.

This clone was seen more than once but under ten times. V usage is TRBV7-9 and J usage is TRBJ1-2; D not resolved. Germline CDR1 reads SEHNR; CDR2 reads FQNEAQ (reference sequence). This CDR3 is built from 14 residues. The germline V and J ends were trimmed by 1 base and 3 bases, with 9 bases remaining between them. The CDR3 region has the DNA TGTGCCAGCAGCTTAGAGGTTCAGGACTATGGCTACACCTTC. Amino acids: CASSLEVQDYGYTF.

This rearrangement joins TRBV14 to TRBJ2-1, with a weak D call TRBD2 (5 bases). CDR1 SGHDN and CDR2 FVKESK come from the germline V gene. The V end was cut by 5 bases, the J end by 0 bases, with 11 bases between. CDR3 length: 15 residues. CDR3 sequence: CASSYQRFSYNEQFF. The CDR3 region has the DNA TGTGCCAGCAGCTACCAGCGGTTCTCCTACAATGAGCAGTTCTTC.